This is a list of T cell receptor beta chains from one sample in a study of T-cell memory formation after mild COVID-19. One entry per CDR3 protein results from TCRdb running MiXCR on the 5' RACE reads. The sample has nearly 200,000 distinct CDR3 sequences; approximately 16% are singletons. Sequencing was carried out using PBMCs or a T cell subset sorted from them (not recorded which). These receptors originate from an adult woman who had mild COVID-19 (a few samples of this study predate the infection). Cell type and time point are not known. Each CDR3 is given with its conserved first and last residue. Each record gives: J gene, clone size, D gene, V gene, CDR3 DNA, CDR3 protein. D genes are given only for firm matches. Size tells how often a clone was seen (once, few, many) or the class of an expanded clone, and some rows leave it out.

j_call: TRBJ1-1
clone_size: few
d_call: TRBD1
v_call: TRBV20-1
cdr3_nt: TGCAGTGCTTTCACCACAGGGGCCAGGAACACTGAAGCTTTCTTT
cdr3_aa: CSAFTTGARNTEAFF

j_call: TRBJ2-7
clone_size: NA
d_call: TRBD2
v_call: TRBV7-7
cdr3_nt: TGTGCCAGCAGCGTGTCTAGCGGGTCCTACGAGCAGTACTTC
cdr3_aa: CASSVSSGSYEQYF

j_call: TRBJ1-1
clone_size: NA
d_call: NA
v_call: TRBV12-3/TRBV12-4
cdr3_nt: TGTGCCAGCAGTTTGGGCGAGTTGATGAACACTGAAGCTTTCTTT
cdr3_aa: CASSLGELMNTEAFF

j_call: TRBJ2-3
clone_size: many
d_call: NA
v_call: TRBV12-3/TRBV12-4
cdr3_nt: TGTGCCAGCAGTTTCGGAGGGTCAGATACGCAGTATTTT
cdr3_aa: CASSFGGSDTQYF

j_call: TRBJ2-7
clone_size: many
d_call: TRBD1
v_call: TRBV20-1
cdr3_nt: TGCAGTGCTAGAGACCTCCAGGGGGCCAGTGAGCAGTACTTC
cdr3_aa: CSARDLQGASEQYF

j_call: TRBJ1-2
clone_size: NA
d_call: TRBD1
v_call: TRBV5-5
cdr3_nt: TGTGCCAGCAGCTTTAGAGATGTGGGACAGCTCCGCTATGGCTACACCTTC
cdr3_aa: CASSFRDVGQLRYGYTF

j_call: TRBJ2-6
clone_size: NA
d_call: TRBD1
v_call: TRBV10-3
cdr3_nt: TGTGCCATCAGTGGTACAGGACAGGGGGCGGATTTGTCTGGGGCCAACGTCCTGACTTTC
cdr3_aa: CAISGTGQGADLSGANVLTF

j_call: TRBJ2-1
clone_size: few
d_call: TRBD1
v_call: TRBV11-2
cdr3_nt: TGTGCCAGCAGCTTAGATCCAGGACAGGGGATGAATGAGCAGTTCTTC
cdr3_aa: CASSLDPGQGMNEQFF

j_call: TRBJ2-4
clone_size: many
d_call: TRBD1
v_call: TRBV11-2
cdr3_nt: TGTGCCAGCAGCTTAGGACAGGGGGCTCTAGCCAAAAACATTCAGTACTTC
cdr3_aa: CASSLGQGALAKNIQYF

j_call: TRBJ1-1
clone_size: few
d_call: TRBD1
v_call: TRBV3-1
cdr3_nt: TGTGCCAGCGGGGGAAACCGGGACAGGGGGCGACCTTTCTTT
cdr3_aa: CASGGNRDRGRPFF

j_call: TRBJ2-5
clone_size: many
d_call: NA
v_call: TRBV7-2
cdr3_nt: TGTGCCAGCAGCTTCTATACCCAAGAGACCCAGTACTTC
cdr3_aa: CASSFYTQETQYF

j_call: TRBJ1-2
clone_size: NA
d_call: TRBD1
v_call: TRBV24-1
cdr3_nt: TGTGCCACCAGTGATCAGAAAACAGGGGACTATGGCTACACCTTC
cdr3_aa: CATSDQKTGDYGYTF

j_call: TRBJ1-1
clone_size: NA
d_call: TRBD1
v_call: TRBV5-4
cdr3_nt: TGTGCCAGCAGCTCCGTCTTCCAGGGGGGTCCTTTCTTT
cdr3_aa: CASSSVFQGGPFF

j_call: TRBJ1-4
clone_size: few
d_call: TRBD1
v_call: TRBV10-3
cdr3_nt: TGTGCCATCAGTGAGAAATTGGAGAGGGGGCAAGGTGAAAAACTGTTTTTT
cdr3_aa: CAISEKLERGQGEKLFF

j_call: TRBJ2-5
clone_size: NA
d_call: NA
v_call: TRBV5-1
cdr3_nt: TGCGCCAGCAGCTTCGGTCAGGTTCAAGAGACCCAGTACTTC
cdr3_aa: CASSFGQVQETQYF

j_call: TRBJ1-2
clone_size: NA
d_call: TRBD1
v_call: TRBV5-1
cdr3_nt: TGCGCCAGCAGCCCGTTGACAGGGATGGGCTATGGCTACACCTTC
cdr3_aa: CASSPLTGMGYGYTF

j_call: TRBJ1-2
clone_size: NA
d_call: NA
v_call: TRBV7-2
cdr3_nt: TGTGCCAGCAGCTTGACGGTTCAGGATGGCTACACCTTC
cdr3_aa: CASSLTVQDGYTF

j_call: TRBJ2-2
clone_size: once
d_call: TRBD2
v_call: TRBV12-3/TRBV12-4
cdr3_nt: TGTGCCAGCAGTTTAGCTGCCCAGCGGGGCACCGGGGAGCTGTTTTTT
cdr3_aa: CASSLAAQRGTGELFF

j_call: TRBJ2-5
clone_size: few
d_call: NA
v_call: TRBV20-1
cdr3_nt: TGCAGTGCACGGAAGGGCGACGAGACCCAGTACTTC
cdr3_aa: CSARKGDETQYF

j_call: TRBJ2-7
clone_size: many
d_call: NA
v_call: TRBV29-1
cdr3_nt: TGCAGCGTTGAAGAAACGACCGAGCAGTACTTC
cdr3_aa: CSVEETTEQYF

j_call: TRBJ2-6
clone_size: few
d_call: NA
v_call: TRBV5-1
cdr3_nt: TGCGCCAGCAGCCCCTTAGCGGTCCCCTCTGGGGCCAACGTCCTGACTTTC
cdr3_aa: CASSPLAVPSGANVLTF

j_call: TRBJ1-2
clone_size: NA
d_call: TRBD1
v_call: TRBV6-5
cdr3_nt: TGTGCCAGCAGTCCCTCAGGGGGCTCTGGCTACACCTTC
cdr3_aa: CASSPSGGSGYTF

j_call: TRBJ2-2
clone_size: NA
d_call: TRBD2
v_call: TRBV6-5
cdr3_nt: TGTGCCAGCAGCCTGGCGCGGGGGTTGAACGGGGAGCTGTTTTTT
cdr3_aa: CASSLARGLNGELFF

j_call: TRBJ1-1
clone_size: many
d_call: NA
v_call: TRBV7-6
cdr3_nt: TGTGCCAGCAGCTTAGGACAGAACACTGAAGCTTTCTTT
cdr3_aa: CASSLGQNTEAFF

j_call: TRBJ2-3
clone_size: NA
d_call: TRBD1
v_call: TRBV7-8
cdr3_nt: TGTGCCAGCAGCACCTGGAAGGACAGGGATCAAGAGGATACGCAGTATTTT
cdr3_aa: CASSTWKDRDQEDTQYF

j_call: TRBJ2-3
clone_size: few
d_call: TRBD1
v_call: TRBV5-6
cdr3_nt: TGTGCCAGCAGCGCGGGACAGGGGTATACAGATACGCAGTATTTT
cdr3_aa: CASSAGQGYTDTQYF

j_call: TRBJ2-3
clone_size: many
d_call: NA
v_call: TRBV7-2
cdr3_nt: TGTGCCAGCAGTCCCTACACAGATACGCAGTATTTT
cdr3_aa: CASSPYTDTQYF

j_call: TRBJ2-3
clone_size: NA
d_call: TRBD2
v_call: TRBV12-3/TRBV12-4
cdr3_nt: TGTGCCAGCTCTCACGGGGCTAGCGGGAGGGCCACAGATACGCAGTATTTT
cdr3_aa: CASSHGASGRATDTQYF

j_call: TRBJ1-2
clone_size: few
d_call: NA
v_call: TRBV29-1
cdr3_nt: TGCAGCGTGTGGGCGCAGGGTAGCGGCTACACCTTC
cdr3_aa: CSVWAQGSGYTF

j_call: TRBJ2-1
clone_size: NA
d_call: TRBD2
v_call: TRBV20-1
cdr3_nt: TGCAGTGCTAGAGATCGTAGCGGGAGACAATCCTACAATGAGCAGTTCTTC
cdr3_aa: CSARDRSGRQSYNEQFF

j_call: TRBJ2-6
clone_size: NA
d_call: NA
v_call: TRBV6-5
cdr3_nt: TGTGCCAGCAGTTACGGAGGCGGACACTCTGGGGCCAACGTCCTGACTTTC
cdr3_aa: CASSYGGGHSGANVLTF

j_call: TRBJ1-1
clone_size: few
d_call: NA
v_call: TRBV6-5
cdr3_nt: TGTGCCAGCACCCCGGGGTCTCGGAACACTGAAGCTTTCTTT
cdr3_aa: CASTPGSRNTEAFF

j_call: TRBJ1-2
clone_size: few
d_call: NA
v_call: TRBV7-2
cdr3_nt: TGTGCCAGCAGCTTAGGCATGGGCAGGGGTACTGGCTACACCTTC
cdr3_aa: CASSLGMGRGTGYTF

j_call: TRBJ2-5
clone_size: NA
d_call: NA
v_call: TRBV20-1
cdr3_nt: TGCAGTGCTAGTTTCGTTAGCGGACAAGAGACCCAGTACTTC
cdr3_aa: CSASFVSGQETQYF

j_call: TRBJ2-7
clone_size: NA
d_call: TRBD1
v_call: TRBV7-9
cdr3_nt: TGTGCCAGCAGCTTAGCGGACAGGGGCTCCTACGAGCAGTACTTC
cdr3_aa: CASSLADRGSYEQYF

j_call: TRBJ2-3
clone_size: few
d_call: NA
v_call: TRBV7-3
cdr3_nt: TGTGCCAGCAGCTTAAACCCATCCACAGATACGCAGTATTTT
cdr3_aa: CASSLNPSTDTQYF

j_call: TRBJ1-1
clone_size: few
d_call: NA
v_call: TRBV20-1
cdr3_nt: TGCAGTGCTATCGAGGGGGGATCTGAAGCTTTCTTT
cdr3_aa: CSAIEGGSEAFF

j_call: TRBJ2-7
clone_size: few
d_call: NA
v_call: TRBV6-5
cdr3_nt: TGTGCCAGCAGTTACGCCGGGGAGCAGTACTTC
cdr3_aa: CASSYAGEQYF

j_call: TRBJ2-7
clone_size: few
d_call: NA
v_call: TRBV9
cdr3_nt: TGTGCCAGCAGCGCCGGTACTCTTTCCTACGAGCAGTACTTC
cdr3_aa: CASSAGTLSYEQYF

j_call: TRBJ1-1
clone_size: NA
d_call: TRBD1
v_call: TRBV6-5
cdr3_nt: TGTGCCAGCAGTTCACAGGGGTGGGTCACTGAAGCTTTCTTT
cdr3_aa: CASSSQGWVTEAFF

j_call: TRBJ2-3
clone_size: few
d_call: NA
v_call: TRBV12-3/TRBV12-4
cdr3_nt: TGTGCCAGCAGACCCTCGTCCACAGATACGCAGTATTTT
cdr3_aa: CASRPSSTDTQYF

j_call: TRBJ1-1
clone_size: NA
d_call: TRBD1
v_call: TRBV5-1
cdr3_nt: TGCGCCAGCAGCTATGGGACAGGGCGTTTGGGCACTGAAGCTTTCTTT
cdr3_aa: CASSYGTGRLGTEAFF

j_call: TRBJ2-2
clone_size: few
d_call: NA
v_call: TRBV5-1
cdr3_nt: TGCGCCAGCAGCTTGGACCAGCTTAACACCGGGGAGCTGTTTTTT
cdr3_aa: CASSLDQLNTGELFF

j_call: TRBJ1-1
clone_size: NA
d_call: NA
v_call: TRBV5-1
cdr3_nt: TGCGCCAGCAGCTCCTCCGGGAGATCCCATCTGAACACTGAAGCTTTCTTT
cdr3_aa: CASSSSGRSHLNTEAFF

j_call: TRBJ1-1
clone_size: NA
d_call: NA
v_call: TRBV2
cdr3_nt: TGTGCCAGCAGTGCGTCAGGGAATCTTGGTGAAGCTTTCTTT
cdr3_aa: CASSASGNLGEAFF

j_call: TRBJ2-1
clone_size: few
d_call: TRBD1
v_call: TRBV24-1
cdr3_nt: TGTGCCACCAGTGTCGGGACAGGGGGGTTCTCCTACAATGAGCAGTTCTTC
cdr3_aa: CATSVGTGGFSYNEQFF

j_call: TRBJ2-1
clone_size: few
d_call: NA
v_call: TRBV4-3
cdr3_nt: TGCGCCAGCCGTGAGGGATTCGCCAATGAGCAGTTCTTC
cdr3_aa: CASREGFANEQFF

j_call: TRBJ2-1
clone_size: many
d_call: TRBD2
v_call: TRBV5-1
cdr3_nt: TGCGCCAGCAGCCCGACCTTGAGCGGGAGCAACAATGAGCAGTTCTTC
cdr3_aa: CASSPTLSGSNNEQFF

j_call: TRBJ1-4
clone_size: NA
d_call: NA
v_call: TRBV25-1
cdr3_nt: TGTGCCAGCAGTGAATTTACCCTCACTGAAAAACTGTTTTTT
cdr3_aa: CASSEFTLTEKLFF

j_call: TRBJ2-7
clone_size: NA
d_call: TRBD1
v_call: TRBV5-6
cdr3_nt: TGTGCCAGCGGACTCTTTCGGGACAGGGGGAACGAGCAGTACTTC
cdr3_aa: CASGLFRDRGNEQYF

j_call: TRBJ2-1
clone_size: NA
d_call: NA
v_call: TRBV20-1
cdr3_nt: TGCAGTGCTAGTAGGGTATCCTACAATGAGCAGTTCTTC
cdr3_aa: CSASRVSYNEQFF

j_call: TRBJ2-7
clone_size: many
d_call: NA
v_call: TRBV5-1
cdr3_nt: TGCGCCAGCAGCTTTTCGGGGGCCTCCTACGAGCAGTACTTC
cdr3_aa: CASSFSGASYEQYF

j_call: TRBJ2-7
clone_size: NA
d_call: NA
v_call: TRBV7-2
cdr3_nt: TGTGCCAGCAGCTTTCGTAGGGGCTACGAGCAGTACTTC
cdr3_aa: CASSFRRGYEQYF

j_call: TRBJ2-1
clone_size: few
d_call: TRBD2
v_call: TRBV24-1
cdr3_nt: TGTGCCACCAGTGATTATAGCGGGAGGGCCTCCAATGAGCAGTTCTTC
cdr3_aa: CATSDYSGRASNEQFF

j_call: TRBJ1-1
clone_size: few
d_call: NA
v_call: TRBV7-9
cdr3_nt: TGTGCCAGCAGCTTATCAGGGCGGCCGGGCACGAAGAACACTGAAGCTTTCTTT
cdr3_aa: CASSLSGRPGTKNTEAFF

j_call: TRBJ1-2
clone_size: NA
d_call: TRBD1
v_call: TRBV4-1
cdr3_nt: TGCGCCAGCAGCCAAGCCACCGGACAGGGCTATGGCTACACCTTC
cdr3_aa: CASSQATGQGYGYTF

j_call: TRBJ2-7
clone_size: few
d_call: NA
v_call: TRBV5-4
cdr3_nt: TGTGCCAGCAGCTTGGGGGGTCGGGGCGAACGAGAGCAGTACTTC
cdr3_aa: CASSLGGRGEREQYF

j_call: TRBJ2-1
clone_size: NA
d_call: NA
v_call: TRBV7-8
cdr3_nt: TGTGCCAGCAGCCCGGACTCACACAATGAGCAGTTCTTC
cdr3_aa: CASSPDSHNEQFF

j_call: TRBJ2-1
clone_size: many
d_call: TRBD1
v_call: TRBV5-1
cdr3_nt: TGCGCCAGCGGACTTCGGACAGGGTCCTACAATGAGCAGTTCTTC
cdr3_aa: CASGLRTGSYNEQFF

j_call: TRBJ2-1
clone_size: few
d_call: NA
v_call: TRBV29-1
cdr3_nt: TGCAGCGTTGAGGATATTGGGGAATGGAATGAGCAGTTCTTC
cdr3_aa: CSVEDIGEWNEQFF